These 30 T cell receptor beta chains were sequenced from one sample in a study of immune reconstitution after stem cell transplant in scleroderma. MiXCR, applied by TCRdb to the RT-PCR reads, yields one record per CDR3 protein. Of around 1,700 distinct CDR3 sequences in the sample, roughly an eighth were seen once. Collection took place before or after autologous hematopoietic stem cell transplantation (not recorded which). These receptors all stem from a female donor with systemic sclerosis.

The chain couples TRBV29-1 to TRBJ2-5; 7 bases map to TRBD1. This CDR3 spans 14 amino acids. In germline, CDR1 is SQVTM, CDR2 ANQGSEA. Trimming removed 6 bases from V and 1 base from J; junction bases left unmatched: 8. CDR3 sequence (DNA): TGCAGCGTCAAACAGGGGACCACCCAAGAGACCCAGTACTTC. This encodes CSVKQGTTQETQYF.

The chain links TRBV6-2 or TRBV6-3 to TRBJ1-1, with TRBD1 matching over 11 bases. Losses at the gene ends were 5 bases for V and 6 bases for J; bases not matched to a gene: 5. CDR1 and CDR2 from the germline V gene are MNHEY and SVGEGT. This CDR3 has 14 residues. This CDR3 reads CASSADRGLAEAFF. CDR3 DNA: TGTGCCAGCAGTGCGGACAGGGGGCTGGCTGAAGCTTTCTTT.

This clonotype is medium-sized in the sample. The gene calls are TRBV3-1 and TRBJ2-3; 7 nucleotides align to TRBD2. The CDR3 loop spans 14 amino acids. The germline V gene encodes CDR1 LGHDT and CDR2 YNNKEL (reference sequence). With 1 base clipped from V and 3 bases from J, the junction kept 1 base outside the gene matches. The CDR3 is CASSQGEGTDTQYF. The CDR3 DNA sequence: TGTGCCAGCAGCCAAGGGGAGGGTACAGATACGCAGTATTTT.

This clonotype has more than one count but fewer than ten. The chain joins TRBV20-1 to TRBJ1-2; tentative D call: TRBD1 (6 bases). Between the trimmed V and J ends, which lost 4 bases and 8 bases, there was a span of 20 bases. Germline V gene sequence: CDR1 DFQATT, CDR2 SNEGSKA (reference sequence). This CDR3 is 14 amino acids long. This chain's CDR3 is CSATRDGGRRGYTF. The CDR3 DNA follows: TGCAGTGCTACCCGAGATGGGGGGCGGCGGGGCTACACCTTC.

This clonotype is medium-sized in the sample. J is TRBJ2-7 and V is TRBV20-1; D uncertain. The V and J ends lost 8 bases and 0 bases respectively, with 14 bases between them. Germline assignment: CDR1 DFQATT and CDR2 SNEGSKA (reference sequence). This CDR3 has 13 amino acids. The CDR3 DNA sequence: TGCAGTCCAGGTTACCTGAACTCCTACGAGCAGTACTTC. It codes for CSPGYLNSYEQYF.

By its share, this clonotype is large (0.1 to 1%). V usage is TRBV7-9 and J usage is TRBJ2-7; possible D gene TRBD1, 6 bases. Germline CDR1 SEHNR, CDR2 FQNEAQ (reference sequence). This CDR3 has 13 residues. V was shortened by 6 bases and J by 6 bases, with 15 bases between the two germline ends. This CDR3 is CASSDRRSGEQYF. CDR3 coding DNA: TGTGCCAGCAGTGACAGGAGGAGCGGCGAGCAGTACTTC.

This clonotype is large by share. The CDR3 region is CASSLAGISYNEQFF. As DNA, the CDR3 is TGCGCCAGCAGCTTGGCCGGGATATCCTACAATGAGCAGTTCTTC. V gene TRBV5-1 combines with J gene TRBJ2-1; TRBD2 is a possible D gene (5 bases). The CDR3 has 15 amino acids. The V end was cut by 0 bases, the J end by 1 base, with 8 bases between. Germline V CDR1 and CDR2: SGHRS, YFSETQ.

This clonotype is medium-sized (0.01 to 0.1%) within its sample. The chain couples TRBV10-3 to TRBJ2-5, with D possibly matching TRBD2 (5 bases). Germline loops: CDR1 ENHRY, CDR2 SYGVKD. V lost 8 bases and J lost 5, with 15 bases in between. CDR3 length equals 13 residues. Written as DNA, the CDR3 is TGTGCCATCGGTGCGTCGGGAAGCGAGACCCAGTACTTC. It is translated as CAIGASGSETQYF.

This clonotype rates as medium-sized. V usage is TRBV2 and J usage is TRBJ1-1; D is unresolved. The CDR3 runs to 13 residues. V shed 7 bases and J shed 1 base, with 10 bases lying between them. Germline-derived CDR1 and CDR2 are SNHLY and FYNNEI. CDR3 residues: CASMGERNTEAFF. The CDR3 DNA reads TGTGCCAGCATGGGTGAGAGGAACACTGAAGCTTTCTTT.

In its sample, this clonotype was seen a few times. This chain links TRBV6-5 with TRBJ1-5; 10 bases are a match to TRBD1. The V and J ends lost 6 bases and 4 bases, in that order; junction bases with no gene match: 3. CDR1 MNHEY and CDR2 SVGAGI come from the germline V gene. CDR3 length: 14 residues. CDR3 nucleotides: TGTGCCAGCAGGGGGACAGGGGCTAATCAGCCCCAGCATTTT. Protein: CASRGTGANQPQHF.

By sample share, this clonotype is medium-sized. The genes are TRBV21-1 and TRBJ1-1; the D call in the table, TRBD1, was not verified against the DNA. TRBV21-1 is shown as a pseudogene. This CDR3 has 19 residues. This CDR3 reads CASSLRGRNSKLEDTEAFF. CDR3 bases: TGTGCCAGCAGCCTCAGGGGCAGGAACTCGAAACTAGAGGACACTGAAGCTTTCTTT.

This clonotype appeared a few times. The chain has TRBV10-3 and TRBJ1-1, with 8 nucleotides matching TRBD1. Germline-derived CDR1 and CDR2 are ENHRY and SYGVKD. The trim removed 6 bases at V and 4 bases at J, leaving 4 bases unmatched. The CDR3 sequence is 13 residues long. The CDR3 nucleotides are TGTGCCATCAGGGACAGGGTGGGCACTGAAGCTTTCTTT. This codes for CAIRDRVGTEAFF.

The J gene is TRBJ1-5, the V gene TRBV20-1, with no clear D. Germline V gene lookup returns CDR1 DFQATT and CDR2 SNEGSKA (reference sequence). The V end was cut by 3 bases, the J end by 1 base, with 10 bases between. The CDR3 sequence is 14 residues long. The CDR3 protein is CSASREQSNQPQHF. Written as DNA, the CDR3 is TGCAGTGCTAGTCGGGAACAGAGCAATCAGCCCCAGCATTTT.

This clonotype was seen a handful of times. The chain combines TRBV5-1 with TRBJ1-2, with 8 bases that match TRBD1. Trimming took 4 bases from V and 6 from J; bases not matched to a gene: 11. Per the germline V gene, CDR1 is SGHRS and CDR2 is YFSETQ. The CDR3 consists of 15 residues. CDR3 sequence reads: CASSPSGQAGDGYTF. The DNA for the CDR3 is TGCGCCAGCAGCCCCTCGGGACAGGCGGGAGATGGCTACACCTTC.

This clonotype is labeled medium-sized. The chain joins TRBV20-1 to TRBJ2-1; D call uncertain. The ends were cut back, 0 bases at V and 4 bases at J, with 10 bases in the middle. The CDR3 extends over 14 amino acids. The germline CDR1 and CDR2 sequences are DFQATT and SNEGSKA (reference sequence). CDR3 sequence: CSARDPGRYNEQFF. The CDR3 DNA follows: TGCAGTGCTAGAGATCCTGGACGGTACAATGAGCAGTTCTTC.

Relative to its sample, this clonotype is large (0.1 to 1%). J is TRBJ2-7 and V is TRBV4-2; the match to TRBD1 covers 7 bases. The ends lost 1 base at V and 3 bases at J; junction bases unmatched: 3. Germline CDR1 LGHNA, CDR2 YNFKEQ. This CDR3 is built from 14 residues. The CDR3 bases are TGTGCCAGCAGCCAAGGACAGGGCGACTACGAGCAGTACTTC. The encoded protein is CASSQGQGDYEQYF.

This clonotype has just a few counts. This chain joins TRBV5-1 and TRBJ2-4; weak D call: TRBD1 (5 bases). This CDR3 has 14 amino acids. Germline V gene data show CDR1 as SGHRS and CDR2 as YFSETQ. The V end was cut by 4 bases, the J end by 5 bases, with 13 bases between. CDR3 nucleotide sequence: TGCGCCAGCAGCCCGACAGCAGACGAAAACATTCAGTACTTC. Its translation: CASSPTADENIQYF. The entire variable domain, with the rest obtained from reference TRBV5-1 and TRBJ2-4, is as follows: KAGVTQTPRYLIKTRGQQVTLSCSPISGHRSVSWYQQTPGQGLQFLFEYFSETQRNKGNFPGRFSGRQFSNSRSEMNVSTLELGDSALYLCASSPTADENIQYFGAGTRLSVL.

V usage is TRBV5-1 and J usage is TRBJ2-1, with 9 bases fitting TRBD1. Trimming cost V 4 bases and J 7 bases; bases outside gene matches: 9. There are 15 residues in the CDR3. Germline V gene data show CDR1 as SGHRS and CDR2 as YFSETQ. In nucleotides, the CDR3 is TGCGCCAGCAGCCTGGGACAGGGAGAGTCGAATGAGCAGTTCTTC. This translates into CASSLGQGESNEQFF.

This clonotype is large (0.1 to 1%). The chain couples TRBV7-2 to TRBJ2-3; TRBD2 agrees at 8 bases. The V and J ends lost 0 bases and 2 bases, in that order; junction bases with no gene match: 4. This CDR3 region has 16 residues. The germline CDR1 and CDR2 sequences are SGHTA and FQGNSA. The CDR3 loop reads CASSLADGGVTDTQYF. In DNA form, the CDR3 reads TGTGCCAGCAGCTTAGCGGACGGGGGGGTCACAGATACGCAGTATTTT.

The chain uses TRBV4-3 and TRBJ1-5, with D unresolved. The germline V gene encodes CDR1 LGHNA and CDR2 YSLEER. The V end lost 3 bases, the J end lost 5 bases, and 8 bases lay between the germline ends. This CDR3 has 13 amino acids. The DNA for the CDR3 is TGCGCCAGCAGCCAGCAGGAGGATCAGCCCCAGCATTTT. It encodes CASSQQEDQPQHF.

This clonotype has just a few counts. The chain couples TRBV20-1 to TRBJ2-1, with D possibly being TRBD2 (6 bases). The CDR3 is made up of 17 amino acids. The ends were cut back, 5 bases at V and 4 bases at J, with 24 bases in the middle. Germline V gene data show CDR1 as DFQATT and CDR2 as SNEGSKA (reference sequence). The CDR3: CSAPDPPGVGYYNEQFF. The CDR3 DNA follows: TGCAGTGCTCCAGACCCCCCGGGGGTGGGGTATTACAATGAGCAGTTCTTC.

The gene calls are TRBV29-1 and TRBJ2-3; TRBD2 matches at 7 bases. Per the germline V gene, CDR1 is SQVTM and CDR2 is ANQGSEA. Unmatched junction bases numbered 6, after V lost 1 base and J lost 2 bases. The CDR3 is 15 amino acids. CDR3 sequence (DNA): TGCAGCGTTGAAGCGCGGGAGAGCCCCACAGATACGCAGTATTTT. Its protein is CSVEARESPTDTQYF.

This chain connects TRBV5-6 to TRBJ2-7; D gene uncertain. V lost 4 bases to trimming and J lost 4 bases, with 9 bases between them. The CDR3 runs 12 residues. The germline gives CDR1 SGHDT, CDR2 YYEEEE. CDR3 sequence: CASSLQPYEQYF. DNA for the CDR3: TGTGCCAGCAGCCTCCAGCCTTACGAGCAGTACTTC.

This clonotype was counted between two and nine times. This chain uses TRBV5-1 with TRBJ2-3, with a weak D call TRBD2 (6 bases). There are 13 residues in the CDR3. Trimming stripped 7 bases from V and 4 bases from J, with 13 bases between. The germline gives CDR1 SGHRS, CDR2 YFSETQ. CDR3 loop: CASRSGGSDTQYF. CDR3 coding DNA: TGCGCCAGCCGATCTGGGGGGTCAGATACGCAGTATTTT.

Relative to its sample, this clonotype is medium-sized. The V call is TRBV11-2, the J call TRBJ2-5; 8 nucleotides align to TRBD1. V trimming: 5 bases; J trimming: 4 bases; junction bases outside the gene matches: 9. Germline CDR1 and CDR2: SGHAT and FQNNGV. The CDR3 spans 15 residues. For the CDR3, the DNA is TGTGCCAGCAGCCCACAGCCAGGGGGCCCAGAGACCCAGTACTTC. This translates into CASSPQPGGPETQYF.

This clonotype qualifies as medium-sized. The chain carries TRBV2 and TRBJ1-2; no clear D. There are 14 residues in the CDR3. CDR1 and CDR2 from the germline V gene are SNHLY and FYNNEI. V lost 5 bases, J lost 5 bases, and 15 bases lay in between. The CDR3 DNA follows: TGTGCCAGCAGTTTCTCGGCGGCCAGTTATGGCTACACCTTC. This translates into CASSFSAASYGYTF.

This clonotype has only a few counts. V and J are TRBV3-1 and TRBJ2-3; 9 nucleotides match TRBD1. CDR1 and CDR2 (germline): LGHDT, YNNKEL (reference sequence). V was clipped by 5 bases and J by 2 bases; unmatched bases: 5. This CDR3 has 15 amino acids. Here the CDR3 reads CASSAGTGFTDTQYF. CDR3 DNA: TGTGCCAGCAGCGCCGGGACAGGGTTCACAGATACGCAGTATTTT.

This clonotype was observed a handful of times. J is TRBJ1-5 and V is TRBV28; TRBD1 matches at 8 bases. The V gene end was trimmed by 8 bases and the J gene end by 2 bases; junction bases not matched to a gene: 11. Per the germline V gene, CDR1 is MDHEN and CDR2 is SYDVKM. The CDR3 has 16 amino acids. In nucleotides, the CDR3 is TGTGCCAGCCTTACGACAGGGGCCTCCCGCAATCAGCCCCAGCATTTT. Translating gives CASLTTGASRNQPQHF.

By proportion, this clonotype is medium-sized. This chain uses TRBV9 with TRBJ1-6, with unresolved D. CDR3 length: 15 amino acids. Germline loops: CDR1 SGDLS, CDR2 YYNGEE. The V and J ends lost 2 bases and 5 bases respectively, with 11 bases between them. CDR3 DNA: TGTGCCAGCAGCGTGGACGGGATCCATAATTCACCCCTCCACTTT. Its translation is CASSVDGIHNSPLHF.

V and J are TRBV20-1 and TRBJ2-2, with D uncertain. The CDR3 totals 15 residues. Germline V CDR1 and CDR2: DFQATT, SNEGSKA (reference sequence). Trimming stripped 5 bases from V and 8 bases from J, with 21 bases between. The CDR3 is CSASSAGYGWGELFF. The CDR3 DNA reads TGCAGTGCTTCCTCCGCAGGATACGGGTGGGGGGAGCTGTTTTTT.